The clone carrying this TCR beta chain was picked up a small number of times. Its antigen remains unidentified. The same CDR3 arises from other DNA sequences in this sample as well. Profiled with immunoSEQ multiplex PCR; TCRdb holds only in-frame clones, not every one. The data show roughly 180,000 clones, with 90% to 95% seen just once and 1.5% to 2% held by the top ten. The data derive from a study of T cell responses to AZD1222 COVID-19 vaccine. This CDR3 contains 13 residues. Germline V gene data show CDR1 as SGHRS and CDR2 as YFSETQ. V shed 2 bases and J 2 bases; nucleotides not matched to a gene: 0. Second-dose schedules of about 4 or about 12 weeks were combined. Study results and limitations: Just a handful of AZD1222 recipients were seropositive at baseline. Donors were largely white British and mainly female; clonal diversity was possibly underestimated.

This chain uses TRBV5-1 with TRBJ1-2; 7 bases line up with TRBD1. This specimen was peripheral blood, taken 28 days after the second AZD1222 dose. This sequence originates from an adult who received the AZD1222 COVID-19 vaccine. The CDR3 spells CASSLQGNYGYTF. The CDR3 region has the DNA TGCGCCAGCAGCTTACAGGGGAACTATGGCTACACCTTC.